A selection of T cell receptor beta chains follows, all from one sample in a study of cytomegalovirus exposure and HLA in healthy donors. Clones were sequenced by immunoSEQ multiplex PCR, and TCRdb holds only the in-frame ones, with some missing. Of some 170,000 clones listed, around 76% are singletons. Sequenced sample: PBMCs. The receptors here all came from a man in his sixties in good health and CMV-seronegative. Each CDR3 is given with its conserved first and last residue. The D gene is left open where the match is weak. The listing skips clone size in some rows; elsewhere it reads once, few, many or a size class.

>-|-|TRBV19|TRBJ2-5
TGTGCCAGTAGTATAGGGGATCGGGGGACCCAGTACTTC
CASSIGDRGTQYF
>few|-|TRBV5-4|TRBJ1-2
TGTGCCAGCACCGTGGGGGGGTCCTATGGCTACACCTTC
CASTVGGSYGYTF
>-|TRBD1|TRBV5-1|TRBJ2-7
TGCGCCAGCAGCTTCAACAGGGGAAACGAGCAGTACTTC
CASSFNRGNEQYF
>-|TRBD1|TRBV6-1|TRBJ2-7
TGTGCCAGCAGTGGGTCTGGGGCAGGGGGAGAGCAGTACTTC
CASSGSGAGGEQYF
>-|-|TRBV5-1|TRBJ2-3
TGCGCCAGCAGCACCGACAGGACTAGCACAGATACGCAGTATTTT
CASSTDRTSTDTQYF
>few|TRBD2|TRBV4-3|TRBJ2-5
TGCGCCAGCAGCCGAACTAGCGGGAGTGGGGGGGAGACCCAGTACTTC
CASSRTSGSGGETQYF
>-|TRBD1|TRBV7-9|TRBJ2-7
TGTGCCAGCAGCTCGGACAGGGTCCCCACCTACGAGCAGTACTTC
CASSSDRVPTYEQYF
>-|-|TRBV27|TRBJ1-6
TGTGCCAGCAGTTTCAGCTCCTATAATTCACCCCTCCACTTT
CASSFSSYNSPLHF
>-|TRBD1|TRBV4-2|TRBJ2-1
TGTGCCAGCAGCCAACCGGGACAGGGAAGGGGATACAATGAGCAGTTCTTC
CASSQPGQGRGYNEQFF
>-|-|TRBV19|TRBJ1-5
TGTGCCAGTAGTATGGCAGGTATTCATCAGCCCCAGCATTTT
CASSMAGIHQPQHF
>-|-|TRBV28|TRBJ2-3
TGTGCCAGCAGGATCTTAGCCCCAGATACGCAGTATTTT
CASRILAPDTQYF
>-|-|TRBV7-2|TRBJ2-7
TGTGCCAGCAGCCTACAAGACGGGGACTACGAGCAGTACTTC
CASSLQDGDYEQYF
>few|-|TRBV2|TRBJ1-4
TGTGCCAGCAGGCTACTCCAAGCAACTAATGAAAAACTGTTTTTT
CASRLLQATNEKLFF
>few|TRBD2|TRBV4-2|TRBJ2-3
TGTGCCAGCAGCCAAGGTCGGGGGGGCGGGGGCTTTCCGACGTATTTT
CASSQGRGGGGFPTYF
>few|TRBD1|TRBV19|TRBJ2-3
TGTGCCAGTAGAGCGACAGGGGGTATTACAGATACGCAGTATTTT
CASRATGGITDTQYF
>-|TRBD2|TRBV27|TRBJ2-1
TGTGCCAGCAATCTTCCGGGACTAGCGGGAGCCAATGAGCAGTTCTTC
CASNLPGLAGANEQFF
>-|TRBD2|TRBV7-3|TRBJ2-4
TGTGCCAGCAGCCCCCTTCTAGCGGGGGACCTAGCCAAAAACATTCAGTACTTC
CASSPLLAGDLAKNIQYF
>-|-|TRBV27|TRBJ2-7
TGTGCCAGCAGGGGGTGGGAGGCCTACGAGCAGTACTTC
CASRGWEAYEQYF
>few|-|TRBV29-1|TRBJ2-3
TGCAGCGGCGCTGGTGCTTGGGGGCCGACAGATACGCAGTATTTT
CSGAGAWGPTDTQYF
>-|TRBD1|TRBV29-1|TRBJ1-4
TGCAGCGTCGAGAAGACAGGGCTGGGACTGTTTTTT
CSVEKTGLGLFF
>few|-|TRBV19|TRBJ2-7
TGTGCCAGTAGTGACGGGGCTGGGGGGTACGAGCAGTACTTC
CASSDGAGGYEQYF
>-|TRBD2|TRBV4-2|TRBJ2-1
TGTGCCAGCAGCCAAGATGGAAGCGGGGGGGCGTCTGAGCAGTTCTTC
CASSQDGSGGASEQFF
>-|-|TRBV7-9|TRBJ1-6
TGTGCCACCCTGGAGTCCCTCTCCTATAATTCACCCCTCCACTTT
CATLESLSYNSPLHF
>-|TRBD2|TRBV11-2|TRBJ2-7
TGTGCCAGCAGCCAAAGGGCTAGCGGGGGTTTTAGCGAGCAGTACTTC
CASSQRASGGFSEQYF
>many|-|TRBV19|TRBJ1-1
TGTGCCAGTATTCACTCTCCGGGGACTGAAGCTTTCTTT
CASIHSPGTEAFF